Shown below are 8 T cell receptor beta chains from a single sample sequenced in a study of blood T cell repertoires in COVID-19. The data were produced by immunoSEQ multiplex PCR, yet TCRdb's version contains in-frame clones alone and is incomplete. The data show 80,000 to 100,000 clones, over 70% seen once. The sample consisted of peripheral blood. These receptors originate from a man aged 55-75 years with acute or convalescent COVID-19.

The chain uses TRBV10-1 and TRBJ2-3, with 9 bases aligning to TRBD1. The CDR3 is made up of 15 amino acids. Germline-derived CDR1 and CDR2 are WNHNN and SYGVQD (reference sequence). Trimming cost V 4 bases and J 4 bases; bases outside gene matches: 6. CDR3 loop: CASSVGTGRADTQYF. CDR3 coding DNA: TGCGCCAGCAGTGTCGGGACAGGGAGGGCAGATACGCAGTATTTT.

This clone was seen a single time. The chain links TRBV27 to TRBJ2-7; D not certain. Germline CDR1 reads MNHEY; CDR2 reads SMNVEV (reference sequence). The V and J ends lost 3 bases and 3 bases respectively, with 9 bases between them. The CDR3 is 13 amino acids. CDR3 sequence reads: CASSLAGNYEQYF. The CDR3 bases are TGTGCCAGCAGTTTGGCAGGCAACTACGAGCAGTACTTC.

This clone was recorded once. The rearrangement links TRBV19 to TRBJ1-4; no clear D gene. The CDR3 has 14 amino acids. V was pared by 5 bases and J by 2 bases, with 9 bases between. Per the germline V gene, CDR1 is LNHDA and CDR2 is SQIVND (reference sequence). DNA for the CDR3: TGTGCCAGTAGTCATCGGGAGACTAATGAAAAACTGTTTTTT. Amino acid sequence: CASSHRETNEKLFF.

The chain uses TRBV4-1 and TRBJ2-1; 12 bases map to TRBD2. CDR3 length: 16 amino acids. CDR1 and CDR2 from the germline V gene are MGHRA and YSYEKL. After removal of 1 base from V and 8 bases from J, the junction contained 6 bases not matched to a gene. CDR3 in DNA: TGCGCCAGCAGCCAAGGACTAGCGGGAGTTCAGGATGAGCAGTTCTTC. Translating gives CASSQGLAGVQDEQFF.

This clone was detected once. The DNA for the CDR3 is TGTGCCATCAGTGGAACAGCGGGAGGAGGGTACGAGCAGTACTTC. Protein product: CAISGTAGGGYEQYF. The rearrangement uses TRBV10-3 and TRBJ2-7, with 9 positions matching TRBD2. CDR3 length: 15 residues. Germline V lookup: CDR1 ENHRY, CDR2 SYGVKD. Losses at the gene ends were 4 bases for V and 4 bases for J; bases not matched to a gene: 8.

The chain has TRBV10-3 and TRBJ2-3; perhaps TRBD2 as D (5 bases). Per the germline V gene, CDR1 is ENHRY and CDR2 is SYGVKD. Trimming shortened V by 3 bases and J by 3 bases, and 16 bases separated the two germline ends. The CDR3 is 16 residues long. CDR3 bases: TGTGCCATCAGTGACACCGGCCAACGACTAACAGATACGCAGTATTTT. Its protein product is CAISDTGQRLTDTQYF.

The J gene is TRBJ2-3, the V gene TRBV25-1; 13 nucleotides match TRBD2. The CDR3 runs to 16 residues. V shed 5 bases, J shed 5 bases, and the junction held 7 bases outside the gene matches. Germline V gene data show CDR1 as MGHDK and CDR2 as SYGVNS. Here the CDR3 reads CASSSGTSGAIDTQYF. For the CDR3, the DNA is TGTGCCAGCAGTTCCGGGACTAGCGGGGCTATAGATACGCAGTATTTT.

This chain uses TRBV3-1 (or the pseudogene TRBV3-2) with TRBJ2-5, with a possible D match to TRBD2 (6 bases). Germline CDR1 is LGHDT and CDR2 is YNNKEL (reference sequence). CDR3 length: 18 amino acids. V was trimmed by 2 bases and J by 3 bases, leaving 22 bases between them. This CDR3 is CASSQKFSSGVGEETQYF. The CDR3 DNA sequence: TGTGCCAGCAGCCAAAAATTTAGCTCGGGAGTGGGAGAAGAGACCCAGTACTTC.